This TCR beta chain was sequenced during a study of T cell repertoires in cytomegalovirus infection. Study outcomes and limitations: In two of eight donors, the top clonotype was HLA-C-restricted CMV-specific. Based on cumulative public TCR beta family frequency, carriers of CMV plus the relevant HLA were identified.

The CDR3 length is 14 residues. The ends were cut back, 9 bases at V and 3 bases at J, with 15 bases in the middle. The germline V gene has CDR1 MDHEN and CDR2 SYDVKM. For this clonotype: The antigen remains unidentified.

MiXCR, run by TCRdb on the reads, gives a single entry per CDR3 protein. Found here are approximately 250,000 distinct CDR3 sequences, roughly 9.1% of them singletons; the top ten hold roughly 15%. Sequenced input: PBMCs. The clonotype comes from a human donor in good health (CMV status not recorded). Some clones in this sample may be carry-over from other donors' samples. The V and J genes are TRBV28 and TRBJ1-5; possible D gene TRBD1, 5 bases. The CDR3 protein is CASTRQILNQPQHF. CDR3 DNA sequence: TGTGCCAGTACTCGACAGATTCTCAATCAGCCCCAGCATTTT.